The rows below give T cell receptor beta chains drawn from one sample of a study of response to subunit inactivated influenza vaccine. MiXCR was run by TCRdb on the RT-PCR reads, yielding one entry per CDR3 protein. The data contain around 520,000 distinct CDR3 sequences, over 9.5% of them singletons. The material was PBMCs from blood, obtained on the day of vaccination. The receptors were gathered from a man aged 50 or older who received an inactivated influenza vaccine. Each CDR3 is given with its conserved first and last residue. Fields, in order: J gene, clone size, V gene, CDR3 protein. Expanded clones get a size class; other rows say once, few or many, or leave the size out.

j_call: TRBJ1-5; clone_size: few; v_call: TRBV20-1; cdr3_aa: CSAKDLQGAGAQHF
j_call: TRBJ1-1; clone_size: few; v_call: TRBV20-1; cdr3_aa: CSEQERGRNTEAFF
j_call: TRBJ2-4; clone_size: few; v_call: TRBV6-1; cdr3_aa: CASSEVGFKNIQYF
j_call: TRBJ2-7; clone_size: NA; v_call: TRBV4-1; cdr3_aa: CASSQERTGGYEQYF
j_call: TRBJ2-2; clone_size: NA; v_call: TRBV7-3; cdr3_aa: CASSPSLTGELFF
j_call: TRBJ2-1; clone_size: many; v_call: TRBV10-3; cdr3_aa: CAISEPSLAGGHNEQFF
j_call: TRBJ2-7; clone_size: NA; v_call: TRBV20-1; cdr3_aa: CSAKGTFSYEQYF
j_call: TRBJ2-7; clone_size: many; v_call: TRBV3-1; cdr3_aa: CASSARQGPYEQYF
j_call: TRBJ2-2; clone_size: many; v_call: TRBV20-1; cdr3_aa: CSARDLRTGELFF
j_call: TRBJ1-5; clone_size: NA; v_call: TRBV3-1; cdr3_aa: CASSQGTFYSNQPQHF
j_call: TRBJ1-1; clone_size: many; v_call: TRBV5-1; cdr3_aa: CASSVEGVEAFF
j_call: TRBJ2-7; clone_size: many; v_call: TRBV6-5; cdr3_aa: CASSYAQFYEQYF
j_call: TRBJ1-6; clone_size: few; v_call: TRBV27; cdr3_aa: CASSLRTGASPLHF
j_call: TRBJ1-1; clone_size: NA; v_call: TRBV3-1; cdr3_aa: CASSQSSGTPYEAFF
j_call: TRBJ1-1; clone_size: few; v_call: TRBV7-2; cdr3_aa: CASSSQQGRNTEAFF
j_call: TRBJ2-3; clone_size: few; v_call: TRBV18; cdr3_aa: CASSPRGGGPVDTQYF
j_call: TRBJ2-7; clone_size: NA; v_call: TRBV15; cdr3_aa: CATSRDRGGTYEQYF
j_call: TRBJ1-1; clone_size: few; v_call: TRBV7-6; cdr3_aa: CASSLPGTNTEAFF
j_call: TRBJ2-1; clone_size: few; v_call: TRBV4-3; cdr3_aa: CASSQALNPGQGYDEQFF
j_call: TRBJ1-3; clone_size: NA; v_call: TRBV3-1; cdr3_aa: CASSPGAGPGNTIYF
j_call: TRBJ2-5; clone_size: few; v_call: TRBV19; cdr3_aa: CASSLPSGGAQETQYF
j_call: TRBJ1-5; clone_size: many; v_call: TRBV12-3/TRBV12-4; cdr3_aa: CASSLVGGRNQPQHF
j_call: TRBJ2-4; clone_size: NA; v_call: TRBV5-5; cdr3_aa: CASSLGPTTGIQYF
j_call: TRBJ2-1; clone_size: NA; v_call: TRBV24-1; cdr3_aa: CATSDPLAGGSGEQFF
j_call: TRBJ2-2; clone_size: NA; v_call: TRBV28; cdr3_aa: CASSLVRGPGTGELFF
j_call: TRBJ2-5; clone_size: few; v_call: TRBV7-8; cdr3_aa: CASSFSTSGGANIKETQYF
j_call: TRBJ2-5; clone_size: many; v_call: TRBV29-1; cdr3_aa: CSVDSGSGGETQYF
j_call: TRBJ1-2; clone_size: many; v_call: TRBV6-4; cdr3_aa: CASSDSIGGHLGYTF
j_call: TRBJ2-5; clone_size: few; v_call: TRBV5-1; cdr3_aa: CASSLKTGGYETQYF
j_call: TRBJ1-5; clone_size: many; v_call: TRBV12-3/TRBV12-4; cdr3_aa: CASRLGTADQPQHF
j_call: TRBJ2-7; clone_size: NA; v_call: TRBV27; cdr3_aa: CASSARTSGIYEQYF
j_call: TRBJ1-2; clone_size: NA; v_call: TRBV4-3; cdr3_aa: CASSQVRGTGGSNYGYTF
j_call: TRBJ1-5; clone_size: NA; v_call: TRBV27; cdr3_aa: CASSWGRNQPQHF
j_call: TRBJ2-3; clone_size: few; v_call: TRBV20-1; cdr3_aa: CSARGGGLLADTQYF
j_call: TRBJ1-1; clone_size: NA; v_call: TRBV27; cdr3_aa: CASSLRTGMVNTEAFF
j_call: TRBJ2-5; clone_size: NA; v_call: TRBV7-2; cdr3_aa: CASSLAPVGGVETQYF
j_call: TRBJ2-7; clone_size: NA; v_call: TRBV3-1; cdr3_aa: CASSPGPGGWGYEQYF
j_call: TRBJ2-2; clone_size: few; v_call: TRBV11-2; cdr3_aa: CASSLVSGRALGELFF
j_call: TRBJ2-7; clone_size: NA; v_call: TRBV5-4; cdr3_aa: CASSLGTGDFYEQYF
j_call: TRBJ2-2; clone_size: many; v_call: TRBV24-1; cdr3_aa: CATSDPPGTGGVGELFF
j_call: TRBJ2-3; clone_size: NA; v_call: TRBV3-1; cdr3_aa: CARGKRERTDTQYF
j_call: TRBJ2-3; clone_size: NA; v_call: TRBV20-1; cdr3_aa: CSAVAGGMADTQYF
j_call: TRBJ1-6; clone_size: few; v_call: TRBV2; cdr3_aa: CASSGSSPLHF
j_call: TRBJ2-2; clone_size: few; v_call: TRBV7-9; cdr3_aa: CASSSTRASGGTGELFF
j_call: TRBJ2-7; clone_size: NA; v_call: TRBV20-1; cdr3_aa: CSARRTGGGEQYF
j_call: TRBJ2-3; clone_size: NA; v_call: TRBV5-6; cdr3_aa: CASSSASGWGTDTQYF
j_call: TRBJ2-1; clone_size: many; v_call: TRBV7-2; cdr3_aa: CASSLVVRVKYNEQFF
j_call: TRBJ2-1; clone_size: few; v_call: TRBV11-2; cdr3_aa: CASRGFNRPDAGESYNEQFF
j_call: TRBJ2-7; clone_size: NA; v_call: TRBV3-1; cdr3_aa: CASSRSDRDEQYF
j_call: TRBJ2-3; clone_size: NA; v_call: TRBV18; cdr3_aa: CASSPLAPGLAGTSTDTQYF
j_call: TRBJ2-5; clone_size: NA; v_call: TRBV11-2; cdr3_aa: CASSLDMDQYF
j_call: TRBJ2-7; clone_size: NA; v_call: TRBV7-2; cdr3_aa: CASSHRQVYEQYF
j_call: TRBJ1-4; clone_size: NA; v_call: TRBV7-9; cdr3_aa: CASSLLPGQGTEKLFF
j_call: TRBJ2-2; clone_size: once; v_call: TRBV7-2; cdr3_aa: CASSPSGGRSGELFF
j_call: TRBJ2-3; clone_size: NA; v_call: TRBV18; cdr3_aa: CASSPRQGHSDTQYF
j_call: TRBJ1-5; clone_size: NA; v_call: TRBV25-1; cdr3_aa: CASSGVYSNQPQHF
j_call: TRBJ2-1; clone_size: many; v_call: TRBV5-1; cdr3_aa: CASSLILAGGNEQFF